This entry concerns a single T cell receptor (beta chain). In the authors' workflow: Nucleated cell number was recorded as an estimate derived from reference gene primer amplification. Profiled with immunoSEQ multiplex PCR; TCRdb holds only in-frame clones, not every one. Clonal size and the V and J genes are those of that table, whereas D and trimming came from the DNA. The sample holds roughly 100,000 clones, 90% seen once. Trimming pared 2 bases from V and 11 bases from J, leaving 9 bases between. Germline-derived CDR1 and CDR2 are WNHNN and SYGVQD (reference sequence). The CDR3 contains 11 residues. The data stem from a study of blood T cell repertoires in COVID-19. Study information: The cDNA or gDNA used as material had been derived from T cells, B-cell-depleted T cells, or PBMCs.

The receptor's source is a man younger than 35 with COVID-19, enrolled during active disease. V and J are TRBV10-1 and TRBJ1-1; D might be TRBD1 (5 bases). Sequenced sample: peripheral blood. The CDR3 reads CASSEGGEAFF. In nucleotides, the CDR3 is TGCGCCAGCAGTGAGGGGGGGGAGGCTTTCTTT.